This T cell receptor beta chain was identified during a study of T cells in Graves' hyperthyroidism and ophthalmopathy. The study, taken as a whole, reports: The model anticipated ophthalmopathy a median around six months pre-onset.

A NOSPECS grade of at least 4, a Clinical Activity Score of at least 3 and duration under 3 months were recorded in ophthalmopathy patients. Orbital computed tomography, thyroid ultrasound, serum thyroxine and TRAb, and clinical symptoms together informed the diagnoses. From roughly 10 ml of fresh peripheral blood, PBMCs were isolated. Researchers took RNA transcripts and amplified the TCR beta CDR3 regions from them. The TCR CDR3 was amplified in a first-round RT-PCR using the HTBI primer set. TCRdb reanalysed the multiplex PCR reads using MiXCR and keeps one entry per CDR3 protein. The table includes hundreds of thousands of distinct CDR3 sequences, around 20% detected once. Turning to this clonotype: No antigen is known for it.

The CDR3 length is 15 residues. CDR1 is MNHEY, CDR2 SMNVEV, per germline (reference sequence). V was shortened by 0 bases and J by 2 bases, with 8 bases between the two germline ends. This receptor was obtained from a man aged 40-55 years with Graves' ophthalmopathy. This chain links TRBV27 with TRBJ1-3, with D uncertain. The material sequenced was blood. CDR3 amino acids: CASSLSGGTGNTIYF. CDR3 sequence (DNA): TGTGCCAGCAGTTTATCGGGAGGGACTGGAAACACCATATATTTT.